This TCR beta chain was captured in a study of blood T cell repertoires in COVID-19 (dated by TCRdb to the early 2020s). About the study as a whole: Recovered participants in ImmuneRACE Cohort 3 were defined by two consecutive negative NP/OP PCR tests, clearance by a healthcare professional, or resolution of symptoms. Samples from collaborators originated in the United States, Italy and Spain and spanned both the acute and convalescent phases of COVID-19. Samples came from the ongoing ImmuneRACE study (first 160 participants) plus 1,254 subjects from 6 global collaborators. The dataset comprised deeply sampled blood TCRbeta repertoires from subjects exposed to, actively infected with, or recovered from COVID-19. The repertoires were made available in a free public database intended to serve as a resource for research on the immune response to SARS-CoV-2. The prospective study material was composed of cDNA or gDNA derived from T cells, B-cell-depleted T cells, or PBMCs. Where HLA class I and class II types were available, the types were taken from metadata supplied by the sample provider, not from assay-based typing. Nearly every sample came with metadata listing a de-identified subject ID, COVID-19 status, age in years and sex.

The immunoSEQ Assay, a bias-controlled multiplex PCR, was used to amplify TCRbeta CDR3 regions from genomic DNA. For the original study's pipeline: Nucleated cell counts per sample were estimated from amplification of reference gene primers within the assay. Sequence reads were collapsed and filtered to measure the absolute abundance of every unique TCRbeta CDR3 rearrangement. For each sample, productive Simpson clonality was calculated as the square root of Simpson's diversity index over productive rearrangements. This is the immuneACCESS table as TCRdb keeps it, with only in-frame sequences that have V and J called. A part of the clones is gone; compared with another copy, unresolved V genes explain less than half, and the rest is unexplained. V and J calls plus clone size are reproduced from that table; the DNA served to infer D and trimming. The sample contains roughly 200,000 clones, 86% of them found a single time. The top ten hold 20% to 25% of the sample.

Participants in the prospective study were enrolled through a virtual design, were aged roughly 18 to 100 years, and lived in approximately 25 United States geographic areas. In the prospective study, cohorts were assigned on the basis of participant-reported clinical history obtained from a screening survey and a study questionnaire. In the prospective study, whole blood, serum and a nasopharyngeal or oropharyngeal swab were collected from each participant by mobile phlebotomists. Prospective study participants could optionally give additional blood draws and questionnaires over an approximately two-month period. Before DNA extraction, prospective study blood samples were shipped either frozen or at room temperature. This clone was found once. Its antigen is not yet known. Within one base of it there is no much larger clone, and no base qualities were kept. What the work shows at the level of the full study, not this receptor alone: The amount of clinical and demographic metadata varied by source and participant and was provided uncurated.

The sequence was obtained from a woman aged 40 to 50 in a cohort exposed to, infected with or recovered from COVID-19 (not recorded which). Sequencing was done on a sample of PBMCs or T cells enriched from blood (not recorded which).

In nucleotide form, the sequence is TGTGCCTGGAGTCTGGGACAGGGATACGAGCAGTACTTC. Protein translation: CAWSLGQGYEQYF. The receptor chain draws on TRBV30 and TRBJ2-7, and TRBD1 aligns with 9 junction nucleotides. Trimming accounts for 2 bases at V and 4 bases at J, while the number of junction bases matched to no gene is 3. According to the germline V gene (reference sequence), CDR1 reads GTSNPN and CDR2 reads SVGIG. There are 13 amino acids in the CDR3, from cysteine to phenylalanine inclusive. The sequence is cut down to CDR3 DNA, 39 bases in frame from base 1.